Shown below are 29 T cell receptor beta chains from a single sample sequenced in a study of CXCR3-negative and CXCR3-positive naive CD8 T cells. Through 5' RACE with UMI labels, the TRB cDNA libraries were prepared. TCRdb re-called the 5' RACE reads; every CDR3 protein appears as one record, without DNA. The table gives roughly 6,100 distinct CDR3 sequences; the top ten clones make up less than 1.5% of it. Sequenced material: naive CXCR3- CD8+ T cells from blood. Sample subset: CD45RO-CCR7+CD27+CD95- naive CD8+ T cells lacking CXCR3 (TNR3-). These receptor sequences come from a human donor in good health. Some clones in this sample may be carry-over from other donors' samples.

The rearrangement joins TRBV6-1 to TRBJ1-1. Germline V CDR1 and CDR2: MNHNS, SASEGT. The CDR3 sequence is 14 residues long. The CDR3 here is CASNLWTAGTEAFF.

This CDR3 reads CASSYNSEAFF. J is TRBJ1-1 and V is TRBV6-2 or TRBV6-3. There are 11 residues in the CDR3. Germline lookup yields CDR1 MNHEY and CDR2 SVGEGT.

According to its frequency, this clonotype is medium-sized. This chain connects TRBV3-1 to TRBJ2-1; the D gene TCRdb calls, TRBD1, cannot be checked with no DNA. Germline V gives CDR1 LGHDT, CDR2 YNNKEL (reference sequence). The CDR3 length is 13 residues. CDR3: CASSLTQGNEQFF.

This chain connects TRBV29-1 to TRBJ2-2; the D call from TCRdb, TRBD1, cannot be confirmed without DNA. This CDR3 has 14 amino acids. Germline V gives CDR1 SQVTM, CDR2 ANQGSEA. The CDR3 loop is CIVTDRGPTEELFF.

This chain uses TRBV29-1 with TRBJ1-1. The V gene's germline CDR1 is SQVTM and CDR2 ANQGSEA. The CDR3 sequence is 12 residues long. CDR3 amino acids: CSVDQGPTEAFF.

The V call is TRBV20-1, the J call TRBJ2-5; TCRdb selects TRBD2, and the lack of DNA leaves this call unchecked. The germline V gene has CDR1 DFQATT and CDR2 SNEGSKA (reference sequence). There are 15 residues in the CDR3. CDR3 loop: CSARDVGAGLETQYF.

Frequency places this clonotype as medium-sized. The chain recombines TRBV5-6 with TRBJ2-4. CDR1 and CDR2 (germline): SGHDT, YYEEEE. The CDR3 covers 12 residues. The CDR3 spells CASSSGGNIQYF.

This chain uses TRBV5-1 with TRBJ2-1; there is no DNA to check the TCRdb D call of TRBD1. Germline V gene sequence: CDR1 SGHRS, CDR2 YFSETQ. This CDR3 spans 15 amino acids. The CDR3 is CASSLGQGAQDEQFF. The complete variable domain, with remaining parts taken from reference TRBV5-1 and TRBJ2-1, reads KAGVTQTPRYLIKTRGQQVTLSCSPISGHRSVSWYQQTPGQGLQFLFEYFSETQRNKGNFPGRFSGRQFSNSRSEMNVSTLELGDSALYLCASSLGQGAQDEQFFGPGTRLTVL.

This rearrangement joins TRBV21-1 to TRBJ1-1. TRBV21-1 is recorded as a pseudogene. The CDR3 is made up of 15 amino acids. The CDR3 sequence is CASSKAPREGTEAFF.

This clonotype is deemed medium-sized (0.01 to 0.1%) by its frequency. The CDR3 spells CASIRPDYNEQFF. The chain links TRBV7-8 to TRBJ2-1. The length of the CDR3 is 13 residues. The V gene's germline CDR1 is SGHVS and CDR2 FQNEAQ.

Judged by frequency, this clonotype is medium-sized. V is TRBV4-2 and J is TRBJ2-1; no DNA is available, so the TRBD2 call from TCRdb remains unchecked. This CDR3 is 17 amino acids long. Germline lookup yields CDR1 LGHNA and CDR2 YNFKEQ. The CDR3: CASSQSSGTSGTNEQFF.

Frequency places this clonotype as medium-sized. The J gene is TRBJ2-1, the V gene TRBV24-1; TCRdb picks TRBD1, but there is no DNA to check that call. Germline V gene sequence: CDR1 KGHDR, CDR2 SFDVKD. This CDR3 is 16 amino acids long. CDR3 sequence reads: CATSDLVPGQGDEQFF.

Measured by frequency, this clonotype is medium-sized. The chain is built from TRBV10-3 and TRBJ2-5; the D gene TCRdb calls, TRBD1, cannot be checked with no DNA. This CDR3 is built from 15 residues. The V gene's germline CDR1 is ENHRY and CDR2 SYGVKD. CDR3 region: CAISDPPGGQETQYF.

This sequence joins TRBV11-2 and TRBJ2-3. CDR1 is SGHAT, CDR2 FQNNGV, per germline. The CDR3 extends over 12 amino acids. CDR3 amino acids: CASSARADTQYF.

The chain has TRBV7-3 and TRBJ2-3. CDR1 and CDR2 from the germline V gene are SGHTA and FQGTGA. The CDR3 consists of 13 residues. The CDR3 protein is CASSPMDTDTQYF.

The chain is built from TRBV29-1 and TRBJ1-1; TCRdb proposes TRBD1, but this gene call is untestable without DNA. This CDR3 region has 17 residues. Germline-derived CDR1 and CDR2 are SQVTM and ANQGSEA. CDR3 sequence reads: CSVESRQEPMGNTEAFF.

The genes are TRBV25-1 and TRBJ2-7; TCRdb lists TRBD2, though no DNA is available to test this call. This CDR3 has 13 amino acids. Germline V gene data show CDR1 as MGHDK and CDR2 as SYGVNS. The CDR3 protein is CASSDSGSYEQYF.

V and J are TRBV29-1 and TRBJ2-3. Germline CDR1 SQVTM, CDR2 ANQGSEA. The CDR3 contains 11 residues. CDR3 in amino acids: CSVDGEMTQYF.

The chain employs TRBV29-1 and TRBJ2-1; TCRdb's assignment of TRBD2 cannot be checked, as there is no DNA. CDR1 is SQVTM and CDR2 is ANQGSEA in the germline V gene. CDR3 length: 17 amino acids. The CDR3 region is CSVEPAAIARSYNEQFF.

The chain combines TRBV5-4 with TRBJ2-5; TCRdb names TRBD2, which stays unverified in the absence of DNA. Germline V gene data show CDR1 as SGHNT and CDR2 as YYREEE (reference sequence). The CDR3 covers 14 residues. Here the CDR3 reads CASSLGLEKETQYF.

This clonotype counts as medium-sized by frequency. CDR3 amino acids: CASSWTVMNTEAFF. This chain uses TRBV7-8 with TRBJ1-1; TCRdb proposes TRBD1, but this gene call is untestable without DNA. The CDR3 is 14 amino acids. CDR1 and CDR2 from the germline V gene are SGHVS and FQNEAQ. The full variable domain, its missing parts supplied by reference TRBV7-8 and TRBJ1-1, is GAGVSQSPRYKVAKRGQDVALRCDPISGHVSLFWYQQALGQGPEFLTYFQNEAQLDKSGLPSDRFFAERPEGSVSTLKIQRTQQEDSAVYLCASSWTVMNTEAFFGQGTRLTVV.

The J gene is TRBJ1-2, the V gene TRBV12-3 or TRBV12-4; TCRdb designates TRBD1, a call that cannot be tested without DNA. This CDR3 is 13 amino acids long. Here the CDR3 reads CASSMGPEYGYTF.

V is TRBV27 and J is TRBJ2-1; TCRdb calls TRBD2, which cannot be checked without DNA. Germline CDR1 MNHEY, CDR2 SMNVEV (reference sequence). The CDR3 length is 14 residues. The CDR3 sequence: CASSLGTSGTQQFF.

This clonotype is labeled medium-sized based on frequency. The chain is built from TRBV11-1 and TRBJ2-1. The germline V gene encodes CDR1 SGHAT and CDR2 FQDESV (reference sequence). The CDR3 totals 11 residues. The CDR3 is CASSSDNEQFF.

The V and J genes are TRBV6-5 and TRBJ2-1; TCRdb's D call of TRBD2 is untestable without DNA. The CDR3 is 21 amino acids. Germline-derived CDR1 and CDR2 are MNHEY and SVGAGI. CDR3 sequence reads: CASSYPAEPSGTPTYYNEQFF.

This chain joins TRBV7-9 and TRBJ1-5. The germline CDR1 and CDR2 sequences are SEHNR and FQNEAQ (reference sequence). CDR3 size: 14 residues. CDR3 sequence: CASSLVGPPEPQHF.

CDR3 loop: CASSPDRDEQYF. The rearrangement links TRBV12-3 or TRBV12-4 to TRBJ2-7; TCRdb names TRBD1, which stays unverified in the absence of DNA. There are 12 residues in the CDR3.

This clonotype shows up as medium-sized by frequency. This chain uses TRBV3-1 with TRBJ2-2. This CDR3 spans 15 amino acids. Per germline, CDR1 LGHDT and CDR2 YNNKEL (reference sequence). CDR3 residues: CASSQDSQGTGELFF. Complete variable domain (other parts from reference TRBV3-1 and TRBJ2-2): DTAVSQTPKYLVTQMGNDKSIKCEQNLGHDTMYWYKQDSKKFLKIMFSYNNKELIINETVPNRFSPKSPDKAHLNLHINSLELGDSAVYFCASSQDSQGTGELFFGEGSRLTVL.

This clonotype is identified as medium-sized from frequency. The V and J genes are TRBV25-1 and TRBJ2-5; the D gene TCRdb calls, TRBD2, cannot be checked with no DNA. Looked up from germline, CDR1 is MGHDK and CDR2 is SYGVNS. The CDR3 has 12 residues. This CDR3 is CASRDLQETQYF.